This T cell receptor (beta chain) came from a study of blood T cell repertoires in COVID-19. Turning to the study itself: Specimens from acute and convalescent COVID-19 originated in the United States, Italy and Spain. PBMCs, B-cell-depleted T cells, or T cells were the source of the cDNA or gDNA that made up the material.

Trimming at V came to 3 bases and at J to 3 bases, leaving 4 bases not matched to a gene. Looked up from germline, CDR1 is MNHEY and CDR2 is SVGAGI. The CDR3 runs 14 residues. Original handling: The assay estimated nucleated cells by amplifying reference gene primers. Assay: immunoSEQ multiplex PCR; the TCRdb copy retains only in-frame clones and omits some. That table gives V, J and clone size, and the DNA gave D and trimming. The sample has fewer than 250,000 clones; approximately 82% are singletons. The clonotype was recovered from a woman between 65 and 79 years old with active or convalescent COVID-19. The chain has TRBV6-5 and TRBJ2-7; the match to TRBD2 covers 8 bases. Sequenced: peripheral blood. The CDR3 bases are TGTGCCAGCAGTTATAGCGGGAAAGACTACGAGCAGTACTTC. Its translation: CASSYSGKDYEQYF.